At least ten counts were recorded for the clone carrying this T cell receptor beta chain. Its matching antigen is unknown. This entry comes from a study of regulatory T cells in long-lasting Graves disease. General study findings and limits: Results may be inaccurate due to the small sample size. Persistent disease showed a preference for TRBV28, TRBJ1-2 and TRBJ2-5. Graves' patients with persistent disease showed TCR diversity lower than patients newly diagnosed.

Assembly of TCR beta libraries relied on iRepertoire HTBI primers together with Arm-PCR of CDR3 regions. TCRdb redid the calling of the multiplex PCR reads with MiXCR, one entry per CDR3 protein. The sample has hundreds of thousands of distinct CDR3 sequences, approximately 20% seen once. Unmatched junction bases numbered 8, after V lost 2 bases and J lost 8 bases. The CDR3 extends over 15 amino acids. Per germline, CDR1 MDHEN and CDR2 SYDVKM. As for time point: newly diagnosed GD, antithyroid drugs for less than 3 months. From RNA extracted from PBMCs, the TCR library was made. This sequence joins TRBV28 and TRBJ2-3, with TRBD1 identical over 9 bases. This TCR was recovered from a female donor with Graves disease. The sequences come from peripheral blood mononuclear cells (PBMCs), collected at new diagnosis, from a patient treated with antithyroid drugs. The CDR3 loop reads CASSLPGQGRATQYF. Here the CDR3 DNA reads TGTGCCAGCAGTTTACCCGGACAGGGGAGGGCTACGCAGTATTTT. The full variable domain, with the rest looked up from reference TRBV28 and TRBJ2-3, is DVKVTQSSRYLVKRTGEKVFLECVQDMDHENMFWYRQDPGLGLRLIYFSYDVKMKEKGDIPEGYSVSREKKERFSLILESASTNQTSMYLCASSLPGQGRATQYFGPGTRLTVL.